Listed here are 28 T cell receptor beta chains from one sample, sequenced in a study of T cell changes during pregnancy in multiple sclerosis. The data were produced by immunoSEQ multiplex PCR, yet TCRdb's version contains in-frame clones alone and is incomplete. The repertoire holds more than 50,000 clones, with around 90% as singletons. Sequencing was performed on peripheral blood, taken after pregnancy. The source of these receptors is a female donor in good health, enrolled as a control in a pregnancy study.

The chain recombines TRBV2 with TRBJ1-5; possibly TRBD1 for D (5 bases). Between the trimmed V and J ends, which lost 6 bases and 0 bases, there was a span of 12 bases. Germline CDR1 and CDR2: SNHLY and FYNNEI. The CDR3 consists of 15 residues. CDR3 in DNA: TGTGCCAGCAGCCCAGGACAATATAGCAATCAGCCCCAGCATTTT. Amino acid sequence: CASSPGQYSNQPQHF. The whole variable domain, filled in from reference TRBV2 and TRBJ1-5, reads EPEVTQTPSHQVTQMGQEVILRCVPISNHLYFYWYRQILGQKVEFLVSFYNNEISEKSEIFDDQFSVERPDGSNFTLKIRSTKLEDSAMYFCASSPGQYSNQPQHFGDGTRLSIL.

V and J are TRBV7-2 and TRBJ2-7; TRBD2 matches at 9 bases. Germline loops: CDR1 SGHTA, CDR2 FQGNSA. The CDR3 runs 14 residues. Trimming took 5 bases from V and 2 from J; bases not matched to a gene: 4. The CDR3 reads CASSPGLATYEQYF. CDR3 bases: TGTGCCAGCAGCCCGGGACTAGCAACCTACGAGCAGTACTTC.

The V call is TRBV6-5, the J call TRBJ2-5; D perhaps matches TRBD2 (6 bases). The CDR3 is made up of 15 amino acids. Germline V lookup: CDR1 MNHEY, CDR2 SVGAGI. Trimming took off 2 bases at V and 4 bases at J, with 14 bases between the two ends. The DNA for the CDR3 is TGTGCCAGCAGTTACCGCGGGACTCCCCCAGAGACCCAGTACTTC. As protein: CASSYRGTPPETQYF.

CDR3 residues: CAWSVQGAYGYTF. As DNA, the CDR3 is TGTGCCTGGAGTGTACAGGGGGCCTATGGCTACACCTTC. The chain links TRBV30 to TRBJ1-2; 9 nucleotides line up with TRBD1. Germline CDR1 GTSNPN, CDR2 SVGIG (reference sequence). With 0 bases clipped from V and 4 bases from J, the junction kept 0 bases outside the gene matches. CDR3 length: 13 amino acids.

In DNA, the CDR3 is TGTGCCAGCAGTGAACGGACAGTTGGCAATCAGCCCCAGCATTTT. Translating it yields CASSERTVGNQPQHF. The J gene is TRBJ1-5, the V gene TRBV2, with TRBD1 as a possible D gene (6 bases). The length of the CDR3 is 15 residues. Trimming pared 2 bases from V and 2 bases from J, leaving 10 bases between. Looked up from germline, CDR1 is SNHLY and CDR2 is FYNNEI.

The rearrangement uses TRBV5-6 and TRBJ1-2; 8 nucleotides line up with TRBD1. The length of the CDR3 is 14 residues. CDR1 SGHDT and CDR2 YYEEEE come from the germline V gene. V dropped 0 bases and J dropped 7; count of bases not matched to a gene: 5. The CDR3 DNA reads as TGTGCCAGCAGCTTGGCCGGGACAGGACTTGGCTACACCTTC. Residues: CASSLAGTGLGYTF.

This sequence joins TRBV7-9 and TRBJ1-1, with 9 bases lining up with TRBD1. Germline V lookup: CDR1 SEHNR, CDR2 FQNEAQ (reference sequence). The CDR3 consists of 15 residues. V was clipped by 5 bases and J by 3 bases; unmatched bases: 7. Written as DNA, the CDR3 is TGTGCCAGCAGCACCCGCTGGGACAGGGACACTGAAGCTTTCTTT. Amino acid sequence: CASSTRWDRDTEAFF. The whole variable domain, filled in from reference TRBV7-9 and TRBJ1-1, reads DTGVSQNPRHKITKRGQNVTFRCDPISEHNRLYWYRQTLGQGPEFLTYFQNEAQLEKSRLLSDRFSAERPKGSFSTLEIQRTEQGDSAMYLCASSTRWDRDTEAFFGQGTRLTVV.

The J gene is TRBJ2-3, the V gene TRBV6-6; 7 bases are a match to TRBD1. The trim removed 5 bases at V and 3 bases at J, leaving 8 bases unmatched. The germline V gene has CDR1 MNHNY and CDR2 SVGAGI (reference sequence). The length of the CDR3 is 15 residues. The CDR3 region is CASSPTGFSTDTQYF. The CDR3 region has the DNA TGTGCCAGCAGTCCGACAGGGTTTTCGACAGATACGCAGTATTTT.

The V call is TRBV5-6, the J call TRBJ1-4; tentative D call: TRBD1 (6 bases). The CDR3 consists of 14 residues. Germline lookup yields CDR1 SGHDT and CDR2 YYEEEE. V dropped 0 bases and J dropped 7 bases, with 10 bases sitting between them. The CDR3 region has the DNA TGTGCCAGCAGCTTGGGACAGACAGGTGAAAAACTGTTTTTT. Its translation: CASSLGQTGEKLFF.

This chain links TRBV5-1 with TRBJ2-1; TRBD1 is a possible D gene (5 bases). The germline gives CDR1 SGHRS, CDR2 YFSETQ. V was trimmed by 7 bases and J by 9 bases, leaving 23 bases between them. This CDR3 has 15 amino acids. CDR3 region: CASYQDTSGPGEQFF. The DNA of the CDR3 is TGCGCCAGCTATCAGGACACCTCGGGTCCCGGTGAGCAGTTCTTC.

This chain links TRBV7-9 with TRBJ2-7, with D maybe TRBD2 (5 bases). The CDR3 totals 13 residues. V was shortened by 5 bases and J by 5 bases, with 13 bases between the two germline ends. Germline-derived CDR1 and CDR2 are SEHNR and FQNEAQ (reference sequence). The CDR3 DNA sequence: TGTGCCAGCAGCCCCCGGGATAGGGACGAGCAGTACTTC. This encodes CASSPRDRDEQYF. The full variable domain, in which reference TRBV7-9 and TRBJ2-7 provide the parts outside the CDR3, is DTGVSQNPRHKITKRGQNVTFRCDPISEHNRLYWYRQTLGQGPEFLTYFQNEAQLEKSRLLSDRFSAERPKGSFSTLEIQRTEQGDSAMYLCASSPRDRDEQYFGPGTRLTVT.

V gene TRBV14 combines with J gene TRBJ2-1; the match to TRBD2 covers 7 bases. Germline CDR1 reads SGHDN; CDR2 reads FVKESK. The CDR3 has 20 amino acids. V trimming: 0 bases; J trimming: 1 base; junction bases outside the gene matches: 15. Here the CDR3 DNA reads TGTGCCAGCAGCCAAGATCGACCCGGACCCGGCGGGAGTTCCTACAATGAGCAGTTCTTC. Residues: CASSQDRPGPGGSSYNEQFF.

The chain carries TRBV4-1 and TRBJ2-4, with 8 bases matching TRBD2. Losses at the gene ends were 0 bases for V and 7 bases for J; bases not matched to a gene: 11. In germline, CDR1 is MGHRA, CDR2 YSYEKL. The CDR3 loop spans 17 amino acids. The CDR3 loop reads CASSQEALSGSGNIQYF. Written as DNA, the CDR3 is TGCGCCAGCAGCCAAGAAGCCCTCAGCGGGAGTGGGAACATTCAGTACTTC.

This clone was counted once. The chain recombines TRBV14 with TRBJ2-2, with TRBD2 as a possible D gene (6 bases). CDR3 length: 14 amino acids. Germline CDR1 SGHDN, CDR2 FVKESK. Trimming pared 8 bases from V and 4 bases from J, leaving 14 bases between. Written as DNA, the CDR3 is TGTGCCAGCCGTGCGGGGAGCCCCACCGGGGAGCTGTTTTTT. Translated, it gives CASRAGSPTGELFF.

V usage is TRBV6-5 and J usage is TRBJ1-3; possibly TRBD1 for D (6 bases). The length of the CDR3 is 15 residues. Trimming took 0 bases from V and 4 from J, leaving 10 bases between them. Germline CDR1 and CDR2: MNHEY and SVGAGI. The CDR3 coding sequence is TGTGCCAGCAGTTACTCGGGAGACAGGGGAAACACCATATATTTT. It encodes CASSYSGDRGNTIYF.

The CDR3 nucleotides are TGTGCCAGCGCACTAGCGGGATACGAGCAGTACTTC. Translation: CASALAGYEQYF. This chain links TRBV7-2 with TRBJ2-7, with 10 bases that match TRBD2. This CDR3 region has 12 residues. V trimming: 8 bases; J trimming: 4 bases; junction bases outside the gene matches: 2. In germline, CDR1 is SGHTA, CDR2 FQGNSA.

The V and J genes are TRBV7-2 and TRBJ1-1, with 7 nucleotides matching TRBD1. The germline V gene has CDR1 SGHTA and CDR2 FQGNSA. The J segment lost 8 bases and the V segment lost 5 bases, leaving 8 bases of the junction unmatched. CDR3 size: 13 residues. CDR3 sequence: CASSPQVGQEAFF. As DNA, the CDR3 is TGTGCCAGCAGCCCTCAAGTGGGACAGGAAGCTTTCTTT.

The chain recombines TRBV7-8 with TRBJ1-2, with D hard to call. CDR3 length: 11 amino acids. Trimming took 5 bases from V and 4 from J, leaving 5 bases between them. Germline V gene sequence: CDR1 SGHVS, CDR2 FQNEAQ. The CDR3 loop is CASSVGYGYTF. CDR3 sequence (DNA): TGTGCCAGCAGCGTCGGCTATGGCTACACCTTC.

The chain couples TRBV7-9 to TRBJ2-3; 12 nucleotides align to TRBD2. From germline, CDR1 is SEHNR and CDR2 FQNEAQ (reference sequence). The CDR3 covers 15 residues. The trim removed 4 bases at V and 3 bases at J, leaving 2 bases unmatched. Here the CDR3 DNA reads TGTGCCAGCAGCTCAGGGACTAGCGGGACAGATACGCAGTATTTT. Amino acid sequence: CASSSGTSGTDTQYF.

The chain joins TRBV25-1 to TRBJ1-1; 7 bases are shared with TRBD1. The V gene end was trimmed by 0 bases and the J gene end by 7 bases; junction bases not matched to a gene: 5. This CDR3 region has 14 residues. Germline V gene sequence: CDR1 MGHDK, CDR2 SYGVNS. The CDR3 loop reads CASSEYGTEFEAFF. CDR3 nucleotide sequence: TGTGCCAGCAGTGAATATGGGACAGAGTTTGAAGCTTTCTTT.

This clone turned up a few times. Additional DNA sequences in this sample encode the identical CDR3. The V call is TRBV18, the J call TRBJ1-1; 9 bases map to TRBD1. The CDR3 spans 13 residues. CDR1 is KGHSH, CDR2 LQKENI, per germline. Germline trimming cut 3 bases from V and 5 bases from J; bases unmatched to any gene: 1. Written as DNA, the CDR3 is TGTGCCAGCTCACCCGGACAGGGGACTGAAGCTTTCTTT. It encodes CASSPGQGTEAFF.

V and J are TRBV7-2 and TRBJ2-5, with D possibly matching TRBD1 (6 bases). CDR1 and CDR2 from the germline V gene are SGHTA and FQGNSA. The CDR3 sequence is 16 residues long. Trimming shortened V by 2 bases and J by 0 bases, and 13 bases separated the two germline ends. DNA of the CDR3: TGTGCCAGCAGCTTAAATCGTAACAGGGACCAAGAGACCCAGTACTTC. Its translation is CASSLNRNRDQETQYF.

The chain combines TRBV6-5 with TRBJ2-7; 8 bases are shared with TRBD1. CDR1 is MNHEY, CDR2 SVGAGI, per germline. V trimming: 5 bases; J trimming: 2 bases; junction bases outside the gene matches: 5. The CDR3 is 14 amino acids. The CDR3 DNA follows: TGTGCCAGCAGTGGCTGGGACAGGACCTACGAGCAGTACTTC. Its translation: CASSGWDRTYEQYF.

The rearrangement joins TRBV7-9 to TRBJ1-5; 8 bases agree with TRBD1. CDR1 is SEHNR, CDR2 FQNEAQ, per germline (reference sequence). V shed 4 bases and J 0 bases; nucleotides not matched to a gene: 5. The CDR3 length is 16 residues. In nucleotides, the CDR3 is TGTGCCAGCAGCTCATCAGGGGGCCTTAGCAATCAGCCCCAGCATTTT. It yields the protein CASSSSGGLSNQPQHF.

Only one count was recorded for this clone. J is TRBJ2-6 and V is TRBV7-7; no definite D call. The CDR3 is 17 amino acids. Germline CDR1 reads SSHAT; CDR2 reads FNYEAQ (reference sequence). Trimming took 2 bases from V and 0 from J, leaving 11 bases between them. The CDR3 protein is CASSLLPRHSGANVLTF. The CDR3 DNA follows: TGTGCCAGCAGCTTACTCCCCAGACACTCTGGGGCCAACGTCCTGACTTTC.

The chain couples TRBV19 to TRBJ2-3; perhaps TRBD1 as D (5 bases). V was cut by 4 bases and J by 0 bases, with 14 bases left in between. Germline V gene data show CDR1 as LNHDA and CDR2 as SQIVND (reference sequence). The CDR3 loop spans 16 amino acids. CDR3 amino acids: CASSTRPDISTDTQYF. The CDR3 DNA reads as TGTGCCAGTAGTACTCGCCCGGACATTAGCACAGATACGCAGTATTTT.

This clone was recorded only once. The V gene is TRBV4-2, the J gene TRBJ1-5; 8 nucleotides align to TRBD1. Germline trimming cut 4 bases from V and 0 bases from J; bases unmatched to any gene: 8. The CDR3 has 17 amino acids. Germline CDR1 and CDR2: LGHNA and YNFKEQ. The CDR3 is CASSLPGQGDSNQPQHF. For the CDR3, the DNA is TGTGCCAGCAGCCTACCCGGACAGGGAGATAGCAATCAGCCCCAGCATTTT.

V and J are TRBV14 and TRBJ2-1, with D unclear. The CDR3 contains 17 residues. Germline CDR1 reads SGHDN; CDR2 reads FVKESK. The ends were cut back, 0 bases at V and 0 bases at J, with 12 bases in the middle. For the CDR3, the DNA is TGTGCCAGCAGCCAAGACCAGAGGAGTAGCTCCTACAATGAGCAGTTCTTC. The encoded protein is CASSQDQRSSSYNEQFF.